The 13 T cell receptor beta chains reported below all come from one sample, sequenced in a study of T cells in Graves' hyperthyroidism and ophthalmopathy. RNA transcripts gave rise to amplified TCR beta CDR3 regions. HTBI primers were employed in a first-round RT-PCR of the TCR CDR3. TCRdb recomputed calls from the multiplex PCR reads with MiXCR, one row per CDR3 protein. The sample shows about 690,000 distinct CDR3 sequences, approximately 15% of them seen only once. Sequences were obtained from blood. These receptors were collected from a man over 45 with Graves' hyperthyroidism.

In its sample, this clonotype was seen many times. The CDR3 nucleotides read TGTGCCAGCAGTTTAGGGGGACAGGGGGGGAAGCCCCAGCATTTT. The encoded protein is CASSLGGQGGKPQHF. J is TRBJ1-5 and V is TRBV28, with TRBD1 matching over 11 bases. V lost 2 bases, J lost 8 bases, and 5 bases stayed unmatched. There are 15 residues in the CDR3. The V gene's germline CDR1 is MDHEN and CDR2 SYDVKM.

This chain connects TRBV28 to TRBJ2-7; D is tentatively TRBD1 or TRBD2 (5 bases each). CDR3 size: 16 residues. The V end lost 3 bases, the J end lost 3 bases, and 18 bases lay between the germline ends. Germline V gives CDR1 MDHEN, CDR2 SYDVKM. The CDR3 protein is CASSLNPRDGDYEQYF. As DNA, the CDR3 is TGTGCCAGCAGTTTGAATCCGAGGGACGGGGACTACGAGCAGTACTTC. Full variable domain (missing parts from reference TRBV28 and TRBJ2-7): DVKVTQSSRYLVKRTGEKVFLECVQDMDHENMFWYRQDPGLGLRLIYFSYDVKMKEKGDIPEGYSVSREKKERFSLILESASTNQTSMYLCASSLNPRDGDYEQYFGPGTRLTVT.

This clonotype was counted a few times. This chain joins TRBV2 and TRBJ2-1, with TRBD1 matching 7 bases. Germline assignment: CDR1 SNHLY and CDR2 FYNNEI. The CDR3 runs to 13 residues. Losses at the gene ends were 7 bases for V and 7 bases for J; bases not matched to a gene: 7. The CDR3 region has the DNA TGTGCCAGCATTCCTACAGGGGAAAATGAGCAGTTCTTC. Translating gives CASIPTGENEQFF.

This clonotype showed up just a few times. V and J are TRBV12-3 or TRBV12-4 and TRBJ2-1; the D gene is possibly TRBD1 (6 bases). The length of the CDR3 is 18 residues. Trimming stripped 5 bases from V and 8 bases from J, with 28 bases between. The CDR3 DNA reads TGTGCCAGCAGTAATCCGATCAACCGAGCAGTAGGGGGTTATGAGCAGTTCTTC. Translation: CASSNPINRAVGGYEQFF.

This clonotype was seen repeatedly, ten times or more. V gene TRBV6-2 or TRBV6-3 combines with J gene TRBJ2-2, with D unresolved. Germline loops: CDR1 MNHEY, CDR2 SVGEGT. Trimming pared 0 bases from V and 6 bases from J, leaving 8 bases between. This CDR3 is built from 14 residues. The CDR3 region is CASSYSRRAGELFF. DNA of the CDR3: TGTGCCAGCAGTTACTCGAGGCGAGCCGGGGAGCTGTTTTTT.

This clonotype was counted between two and nine times. The CDR3 region has the DNA TGTGCCAGCAGTTTGAAAGGGTCCTACAATGAGCAGTTCTTC. Residues: CASSLKGSYNEQFF. The chain couples TRBV27 to TRBJ2-1; the D is unclear. With 3 bases removed from V and 1 base from J, the gap between germline ends came to 7 bases. CDR1 and CDR2 (germline): MNHEY, SMNVEV (reference sequence). CDR3 length equals 14 residues.

This clonotype was found many times. The chain combines TRBV27 with TRBJ1-2; TRBD1 matches at 7 bases. The CDR3 is made up of 18 amino acids. Trimming cost V 5 bases and J 0 bases; bases outside gene matches: 15. Germline V gene lookup returns CDR1 MNHEY and CDR2 SMNVEV (reference sequence). In DNA, the CDR3 is TGTGCCAGCAGTCGCAGACAGGGCCCACCCCAATCTAACTATGGCTACACCTTC. It yields the protein CASSRRQGPPQSNYGYTF.

This clonotype was seen a handful of times. V usage is TRBV27 and J usage is TRBJ2-7; the D gene is possibly TRBD2 (6 bases). Germline CDR1 and CDR2: MNHEY and SMNVEV (reference sequence). Trimming removed 6 bases from V and 5 bases from J, with 20 bases in between. The CDR3 contains 15 residues. CDR3 in amino acids: CASSQGGGMTNEQYF. DNA for the CDR3: TGTGCCAGCAGCCAAGGAGGCGGGATGACTAACGAGCAGTACTTC.

The chain combines TRBV4-3 with TRBJ2-7; D ambiguous. This CDR3 has 16 amino acids. Between the trimmed V and J ends, which lost 0 bases and 3 bases, there was a span of 15 bases. Germline CDR1 LGHNA, CDR2 YSLEER. The DNA for the CDR3 is TGCGCCAGCAGCCAAGATTTGAGTGTTAACCTCTACGAGCAGTACTTC. Its protein product is CASSQDLSVNLYEQYF.

The CDR3: CASSLVPSPDENEKLFF. The CDR3 coding sequence is TGCGCCAGCAGCTTGGTTCCGAGTCCCGATGAAAATGAAAAACTGTTTTTT. The chain carries TRBV5-1 and TRBJ1-4; no definite D call. The CDR3 loop spans 17 amino acids. Germline loops: CDR1 SGHRS, CDR2 YFSETQ. Trimming removed 0 bases from V and 5 bases from J, with 17 bases in between. Full variable domain (outside the CDR3, taken from reference TRBV5-1 and TRBJ1-4): KAGVTQTPRYLIKTRGQQVTLSCSPISGHRSVSWYQQTPGQGLQFLFEYFSETQRNKGNFPGRFSGRQFSNSRSEMNVSTLELGDSALYLCASSLVPSPDENEKLFFGSGTQLSVL.

The rearrangement joins TRBV6-1 to TRBJ2-1, with D perhaps given as TRBD1 or TRBD2 (5 bases each). CDR3 length equals 12 residues. The V gene's germline CDR1 is MNHNS and CDR2 SASEGT. V gave up 1 base and J gave up 14 bases, with 12 bases separating them. This chain's CDR3 is CASSEVGDIEFF. The CDR3 DNA reads as TGTGCCAGCAGTGAAGTGGGGGATATCGAGTTCTTC.

This clonotype was seen ten or more times. The junction shows a germline mismatch at one end, possibly a read error. V usage is TRBV5-1 and J usage is TRBJ2-1; D is ambiguous. Germline V gene lookup returns CDR1 SGHRS and CDR2 YFSETQ. There are 13 residues in the CDR3. CDR3 loop: CASSLGTYNEQFF. The CDR3 region has the DNA TGTGCCAGCAGCTTAGGTACTTACAATGAGCAGTTCTTC.

The V and J genes are TRBV29-1 and TRBJ2-7; D not certain. The CDR3 totals 13 residues. V lost 4 bases and J lost 1, with 11 bases in between. Germline V lookup: CDR1 SQVTM, CDR2 ANQGSEA. The CDR3 bases are TGCAGCGTTGCCTTCGGCAGGTCCTACGAGCAGTACTTC. Its translation: CSVAFGRSYEQYF.